The 14 T cell receptor beta chains given below trace back to one sample, sequenced in a study of CD8+CD57+ T cells in acquired aplastic anemia. Before being chosen for sequencing, patients had shown CD8+CD57+ cell expansion by flow cytometry. The study profiled TCR beta VDJ and CDR3 using genomic DNA as template. TCRdb re-called the reads through MiXCR, storing one row per CDR3 protein. The sample lists about 180,000 distinct CDR3 sequences; more than 45% were seen once. The specimen sequenced was sorted CD4+, CD8+, or CD8+CD57+ T cells (not recorded which) from PBMCs. The receptors shown here come from a human donor with aplastic anemia.

The chain carries TRBV7-3 and TRBJ2-2; 8 bases fit TRBD2. J lost 5 bases, V lost 5 bases, and 16 bases had no gene match. CDR1 SGHTA and CDR2 FQGTGA come from the germline V gene. The CDR3 sequence is 18 residues long. The CDR3 spells CASSPQPQAGAVTGELFF. The CDR3 DNA reads TGTGCCAGCAGCCCACAACCCCAAGCGGGAGCGGTTACCGGGGAGCTGTTTTTT.

This clonotype was detected ten times or more. V gene TRBV5-1 combines with J gene TRBJ2-5; D is unclear. V lost 0 bases to trimming and J lost 2 bases, with 8 bases between them. The CDR3 is made up of 14 amino acids. Per the germline V gene, CDR1 is SGHRS and CDR2 is YFSETQ. The chain's CDR3 is CASSLAGRQETQYF. In DNA, the CDR3 is TGCGCCAGCAGCTTGGCTGGCCGACAAGAGACCCAGTACTTC.

This clonotype was picked up many times. The chain links TRBV5-8 to TRBJ2-7; D gene uncertain. This CDR3 contains 14 residues. Germline CDR1 is SGHTS and CDR2 is YDEGEE. Trimming removed 7 bases at V and 2 bases at J, with 16 bases between. For the CDR3, the DNA is TGTGCCAGCTCCTGGGCAGTCTTTCCCTACGAGCAGTACTTC. It specifies CASSWAVFPYEQYF.

This clonotype showed up many times. The genes are TRBV10-2 and TRBJ2-7; D may be TRBD1 or TRBD2 (5 bases each). V dropped 3 bases and J dropped 5 bases, with 38 bases sitting between them. This CDR3 is built from 22 residues. Per the germline V gene, CDR1 is WSHSY and CDR2 is SAAADI. CDR3 amino acids: CASSDSGLLSGLLGLYGDEQYF. Here the CDR3 DNA reads TGCGCCAGCAGTGATTCTGGACTGCTTTCGGGGCTATTAGGACTTTATGGGGACGAGCAGTACTTC.

This chain links TRBV3-1 with TRBJ1-4; weak D call: TRBD1 (6 bases). The CDR3 contains 16 residues. Germline V CDR1 and CDR2: LGHDT, YNNKEL (reference sequence). V dropped 3 bases and J dropped 8 bases, with 19 bases sitting between them. The CDR3 protein is CASSQIGTNVREKLFF. The DNA of the CDR3 is TGTGCCAGCAGCCAGATCGGGACAAACGTGAGGGAAAAACTGTTTTTT. The whole variable domain, filled in from reference TRBV3-1 and TRBJ1-4, reads DTAVSQTPKYLVTQMGNDKSIKCEQNLGHDTMYWYKQDSKKFLKIMFSYNNKELIINETVPNRFSPKSPDKAHLNLHINSLELGDSAVYFCASSQIGTNVREKLFFGSGTQLSVL.

The J gene is TRBJ2-1, the V gene TRBV10-2; weak D call: TRBD2 (6 bases). Germline-derived CDR1 and CDR2 are WSHSY and SAAADI. CDR3 length equals 15 residues. V shed 3 bases and J shed 0 bases, with 9 bases lying between them. The CDR3 coding sequence is TGCGCCAGCAGTGATCGGGAGAGCTCCTACAATGAGCAGTTCTTC. The encoded protein is CASSDRESSYNEQFF.

On this clonotype itself: A junction boundary mismatches the germline segment, possibly from a read error. The chain employs TRBV6-5 and TRBJ2-2, with D tentatively TRBD2 (5 bases). This CDR3 contains 13 residues. From germline, CDR1 is MNHEY and CDR2 SVGAGI. The CDR3 bases are TGTGCCAGCAGTTACTTACACACCGGGGAGCTGGTTTTT. The encoded protein is CASSYLHTGELVF.

This clonotype was detected only once. This chain uses TRBV10-3 with TRBJ2-1, with 10 bases identical to TRBD2. The V gene's germline CDR1 is ENHRY and CDR2 SYGVKD. The CDR3 has 13 residues. The V segment lost 8 bases and the J segment 7 bases; nucleotides outside the gene matches: 5. In DNA form, the CDR3 reads TGTGCCATCCTAGCGGGAGTGCGGAATGAGCAGTTCTTC. Translated, it gives CAILAGVRNEQFF.

The V call is TRBV11-2, the J call TRBJ2-3; 10 nucleotides agree with TRBD2. Germline CDR1 SGHAT, CDR2 FQNNGV. This CDR3 region has 17 residues. V gave up 5 bases and J gave up 2 bases; unmatched junction bases: 10. The CDR3 loop reads CASSRPGLAILTDTQYF. The CDR3, as DNA: TGTGCCAGCAGCCGCCCGGGACTAGCGATTCTCACAGATACGCAGTATTTT.

This clonotype was seen many times. This chain links TRBV18 with TRBJ2-7; D gene ambiguous. V lost 5 bases and J 6 bases, leaving 8 bases between the germline ends. The length of the CDR3 is 11 residues. Germline V gene lookup returns CDR1 KGHSH and CDR2 LQKENI. DNA for the CDR3: TGTGCCAGCTCATCCGATTCCGAGCAGTACTTC. Protein: CASSSDSEQYF.

This clonotype appeared many times. V and J are TRBV19 and TRBJ2-3; 10 nucleotides align to TRBD2. The CDR3 runs to 15 residues. The V and J ends lost 6 bases and 1 base, in that order; junction bases with no gene match: 4. The germline V gene encodes CDR1 LNHDA and CDR2 SQIVND (reference sequence). CDR3: CASSLTSGGTDTQYF. In nucleotides, the CDR3 is TGTGCCAGTAGCCTTACTAGCGGGGGCACAGATACGCAGTATTTT.

This clonotype came up many times. V usage is TRBV11-2 and J usage is TRBJ2-1; 8 nucleotides line up with TRBD2. V trimming: 1 base; J trimming: 7 bases; junction bases outside the gene matches: 9. This CDR3 has 16 residues. CDR1 and CDR2 from the germline V gene are SGHAT and FQNNGV. This chain's CDR3 is CASSLGRAGGWNEQFF. The CDR3 nucleotides read TGTGCCAGCAGCTTAGGAAGGGCGGGGGGTTGGAATGAGCAGTTCTTC.

This clonotype was detected ten times or more. This chain links TRBV6-6 with TRBJ1-2; D might be TRBD1 (6 bases). Trimming removed 2 bases from V and 4 bases from J, with 11 bases in between. Germline CDR1 is MNHNY and CDR2 is SVGAGI (reference sequence). The CDR3 contains 14 residues. CDR3 sequence reads: CASSYVTGIYGYTF. The CDR3 DNA is TGTGCCAGCAGTTACGTAACAGGGATCTATGGCTACACCTTC.

The table lists this clonotype with a few counts. Written as DNA, the CDR3 is TGTGCCATCAGTGAGGGGAGACAGCTGAACACTGAAGCTTTCTTT. Protein product: CAISEGRQLNTEAFF. V usage is TRBV10-3 and J usage is TRBJ1-1; D is perhaps TRBD1 (5 bases). Germline CDR1 reads ENHRY; CDR2 reads SYGVKD. CDR3 length equals 15 residues. V was pared by 2 bases and J by 0 bases, with 10 bases between.